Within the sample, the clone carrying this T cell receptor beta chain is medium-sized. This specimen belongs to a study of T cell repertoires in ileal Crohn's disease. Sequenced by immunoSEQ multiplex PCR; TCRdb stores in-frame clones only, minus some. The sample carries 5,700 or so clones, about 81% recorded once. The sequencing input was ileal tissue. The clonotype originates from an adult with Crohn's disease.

CDR3 sequence (DNA): TGTGCCACCGCGGACGGGGGTAAGGGCTATGGCTACACCTTC. Encoded protein: CATADGGKGYGYTF. The chain uses TRBV19 and TRBJ1-2; a possible D gene is TRBD1 (5 bases). Germline V gene data show CDR1 as LNHDA and CDR2 as SQIVND (reference sequence). The V end was cut by 10 bases, the J end by 4 bases, with 19 bases between. There are 14 residues in the CDR3.